The T cell receptor beta chain under discussion was sequenced for a study of T cells after yellow fever vaccination. In the study overall: When fractions had low cell numbers, they were prepared with SMART-Seq v4 Ultra Low Input. Overall study results and limits: It was a weaker secondary response, yet one that peaked faster, at day 5 versus 15. One caveat is that FACS-sorted repertoires could contain abundant clonotypes contaminating from the bulk population.

This CDR3 has 13 amino acids. CDR1 is DFQATT and CDR2 is SNEGSKA in the germline V gene (reference sequence). V lost 6 bases to trimming and J lost 6 bases; unmatched junction nucleotides: 9. The authors made TCR cDNA by 5'RACE template switching, adding a universal primer site and UMIs. TCRdb reprocessed the 5' RACE reads via MiXCR and lists one record per CDR3 protein. Of 500,000 to 650,000 distinct CDR3 sequences listed, roughly an eighth were seen once; the top ten hold 15%. This clonotype was picked up a small number of times. Its antigen remains unknown. The TCR comes from a man aged 25-40 years who received the YFV17D yellow fever vaccine. The sample consisted of PBMCs, taken on the day of the yellow fever booster vaccination. This chain connects TRBV20-1 to TRBJ2-7; 9 bases fit TRBD2. CDR3 in amino acids: CSASRVAGVEQYF. The CDR3 DNA reads TGCAGTGCCTCGAGGGTAGCGGGAGTCGAGCAGTACTTC.